This T cell receptor beta chain was captured in a study of T cells in Graves' hyperthyroidism and ophthalmopathy (dated by TCRdb to about 2019). Regarding the complete study: A discovery cohort of approximately 97 patients, roughly 45 with Graves' ophthalmopathy and about 58 with stable Graves' hyperthyroidism, was used to find distinguishing TCR V-J signatures. Whether ophthalmopathy could be predicted prospectively was tested in an independent validation cohort made up of roughly 19 hyperthyroidism patients plus 17 patients who later progressed to ophthalmopathy. The 100 discovery patients were randomly split 7:3 into training and test sets. In addition, the study compared T-cell repertoires in thyroid tissue and in blood from about six Graves' hyperthyroidism patients. After sampling, hyperthyroidism patients received methimazole starting at 30 mg daily, and ophthalmopathy patients received high-dose intravenous methylprednisolone. TCR Vbeta CDR3 sequencing of 130 to 150 peripheral blood samples (over 40 ophthalmopathy, roughly 72 hyperthyroidism and approximately 17 progressor patients) is reported in the paper. Overall study outcomes, separate from this receptor: No statistical method was used to fix the sample size in advance, and group allocation was not hidden from the investigators. During validation, the model predicted progression to ophthalmopathy a median of around six months ahead of onset, with just under 71% sensitivity and around 73% specificity. Most expanded thyroid clonotypes (frequency above 0.001) were also found in blood, which suggests that blood repertoires may mirror thyroid immune responses. A 13 V-J signature model separated ophthalmopathy from stable hyperthyroidism, with over 85% sensitivity and about 81% specificity in cross-validation and 80%/75% in testing.

Trimming costs V 6 bases and J 4 bases, and their ends lie 10 bases apart. CDR1 and CDR2, per the germline V gene, are SQVTM and ANQGSEA. From the cysteine up to the phenylalanine, the CDR3 has a length of 11 residues. This entry keeps only the CDR3 DNA: 33 bases, framed from base 1. Any patient with an uncontrolled infection, another autoimmune disease, pregnancy or lactation was excluded. Clinical symptoms, serum thyroxine and TRAb, thyroid ultrasound, and orbital computed tomography formed the basis for the diagnoses. Total RNA was extracted using Trizol reagent, and RNA quality was assessed on an Agilent 2100 Bioanalyzer. With respect to this clonotype: Its antigen remains unidentified. There are no base qualities to consult, and no much larger clone falls within one base.

Amplification of TCR beta CDR3 regions was carried out from RNA transcripts. The first round of RT-PCR for the TCR CDR3 was performed with the HTBI primer set and the Qiagen OneStep RT-PCR kit. Libraries were constructed in a second round of multiplex PCR, after which size selection and purification were carried out. Paired-end sequencing of the libraries was performed with 100 bp reads on an Illumina HiSeq2000. In the authors' own workflow: SOAPnuke was used to process the raw data, throwing out any read that contained adapters or uncalled bases, had a mean Phred below 15, or lacked an exact constant-primer or identifier match. COPE v1.2.5 was used to merge high-quality paired reads, and clonotypes were defined as unique nucleotide sequences. Clonotypes were aligned to IMGT TRBV, TRBD and TRBJ reference segments using MiTCR v1.1. The analysis was restricted to V-J combinations with a frequency above 0.0001, which together covered over 99% of the repertoires. The TCS score was defined as F50 (clonal expansion) divided by E x V (chaos), with BLOSUM62-based TCRdist calculated between CDR3 peptides within each V-J. Welch's t-statistics and random forest reduced around 520 V-J features to 13, which were used in a naive Bayes classifier (R e1071). Thyroid-blood repertoire similarity was quantified with the Morisita-Horn index. TCRdb reprocessed the public reads (quality trimming at Q25 with fastp, clone calling with MiXCR) and kept in-frame beta chains. A single entry per CDR3 protein holds the most common genes and DNA from its merged rows. These V and J calls derive from TCRdb rather than the authors' analysis. The sample contains 500,000 to 650,000 distinct CDR3 sequences, around 43% of them found a single time. Roughly 45% of the sample rests with the top ten.

Sequenced material: peripheral blood or thyroid tissue (not recorded which). The chain uses TRBV29-1 and TRBJ2-7; TRBD1 is perhaps the D gene, given 5 matching bases. This TCR derives from an adult woman with Graves' disease, either hyperthyroidism or ophthalmopathy (not recorded which). The DNA sequence is given as TGCAGCGTGCAATCAGGGTACGAGCAGTACTTC. Translated, it reads CSVQSGYEQYF.